Listed here is a single T cell receptor beta chain. The sample originates from a study of metastatic and nonmetastatic thyroid tumors. TCRdb re-clonotyped the PCR reads via MiXCR. The table shows 40,000 to 55,000 clones, with about 15% occurring only once. Patients were all untreated before their thyroid surgery. This CDR3 spans 15 amino acids. Per the germline V gene, CDR1 is SGHAT and CDR2 is FQNNGV. With 6 bases clipped from V and 2 bases from J, the junction kept 6 bases outside the gene matches. The TCR comes from a female donor with papillary thyroid cancer or a benign thyroid nodule (not recorded which). Some clones in this sample may be carry-over from other donors' samples. The rearrangement joins TRBV11-2 to TRBJ2-1; 8 bases match TRBD1. The source material was blood. The CDR3 protein is CASRPTGGTYNEQFF. The CDR3 DNA follows: TGTGCCAGCAGACCCACAGGGGGTACCTACAATGAGCAGTTCTTC.